This TCR beta chain was observed in a study of T cell responses to AZD1222 COVID-19 vaccine. Turning to the study itself: Analysis merged second doses at about 4 or about 12 weeks.

This clone appeared once. The antigen is not known. Trimming took 4 bases from V and 5 from J; bases not matched to a gene: 9. The CDR3 length is 16 residues. Per the germline V gene, CDR1 is MDHEN and CDR2 is SYDVKM. General study points: Only a handful of AZD1222 recipients tested seropositive at baseline. Vaccine-associated CD4 TCRs ranged over spike, dominating at 160-218 and 743-854. Most donors were white British, females outnumbered males, and clonal diversity was possibly underestimated.

Profiled with immunoSEQ multiplex PCR; TCRdb holds only in-frame clones, not every one. The data contain about 110,000 clones, around nine tenths of them singletons. This chain links TRBV28 with TRBJ2-1, with 9 bases identical to TRBD1. The specimen comprised peripheral blood, sampled on day 0 of AZD1222 vaccination. This clonotype originated in an adult in good health. CDR3 sequence: CASSSSTGGINNEQFF. The CDR3 region has the DNA TGTGCCAGCAGTTCATCGACAGGGGGTATTAACAATGAGCAGTTCTTC.